The 16 T cell receptor beta chains below come from one sample, sequenced in a study of cytomegalovirus exposure and HLA in healthy donors. Primers: 60 Vbeta forward and 13 Jbeta reverse. The method was immunoSEQ multiplex PCR; TCRdb's version includes in-frame clones alone and lacks a portion of them. Of fewer than 200,000 clones in the sample, about three quarters are singletons; the top ten hold over 2%. Specimen: PBMCs. Source of these receptors: a female donor in good health and CMV-seronegative.

CDR3 loop: CALGQEGQLNEKLFF. CDR3 bases: TGTGCCTTGGGGCAGGAGGGGCAGTTGAATGAAAAACTGTTTTTT. The chain combines TRBV30 with TRBJ1-4, with D maybe TRBD1 (5 bases). V gave up 7 bases and J gave up 5 bases, with 20 bases separating them. The CDR3 consists of 15 residues. Germline CDR1 GTSNPN, CDR2 SVGIG (reference sequence).

This chain links TRBV19 with TRBJ1-1; D may be TRBD1 (5 bases). There are 12 residues in the CDR3. Between the trimmed V and J ends, which lost 5 bases and 6 bases, there was a span of 10 bases. Germline V lookup: CDR1 LNHDA, CDR2 SQIVND (reference sequence). CDR3 sequence reads: CASSSGMPEAFF. CDR3 coding DNA: TGTGCCAGTAGTTCAGGGATGCCTGAAGCTTTCTTT.

The rearrangement joins TRBV15 to TRBJ1-5; D is perhaps TRBD1 (5 bases). This CDR3 has 14 residues. Looked up from germline, CDR1 is LNHNV and CDR2 is YYDKDF (reference sequence). The germline V and J ends were trimmed by 4 bases and 6 bases, with 13 bases remaining between them. The CDR3 loop is CATSKGWEGQPQHF. DNA for the CDR3: TGTGCCACCAGCAAGGGGTGGGAGGGTCAGCCCCAGCATTTT.

About this clone: This sample also contains other DNA sequences that code for the same CDR3. The rearrangement links TRBV7-9 to TRBJ1-1, with TRBD1 matching over 7 bases. With 3 bases clipped from V and 3 bases from J, the junction kept 1 base outside the gene matches. Germline CDR1 and CDR2: SEHNR and FQNEAQ (reference sequence). The CDR3 contains 13 residues. CDR3: CASSFTGDTEAFF. CDR3 bases: TGTGCCAGCAGCTTTACAGGGGACACTGAAGCTTTCTTT.

With regard to this clone: Other nucleotide sequences in the sample specify the same CDR3. CDR3 loop: CASSTLKTGAFF. CDR3 sequence (DNA): TGTGCCAGTAGTACGTTAAAGACGGGGGCTTTCTTT. V gene TRBV19 combines with J gene TRBJ1-1; D ambiguous. V lost 4 bases, J lost 11 bases, and 14 bases lay in between. CDR1 LNHDA and CDR2 SQIVND come from the germline V gene (reference sequence). The CDR3 runs to 12 residues.

The chain combines TRBV9 with TRBJ1-3; TRBD1 matches at 10 bases. CDR3 size: 17 residues. V shed 3 bases and J 2 bases; nucleotides not matched to a gene: 8. Germline V gene data show CDR1 as SGDLS and CDR2 as YYNGEE. The CDR3 sequence is CASSDGRDRGPGNTIYF. CDR3 coding DNA: TGTGCCAGCAGCGACGGGCGGGACAGGGGACCTGGAAACACCATATATTTT.

This clone was found once. V and J are TRBV5-6 and TRBJ2-3, with 7 bases that match TRBD1. Germline CDR1 reads SGHDT; CDR2 reads YYEEEE. The CDR3 contains 16 residues. V trimming: 4 bases; J trimming: 2 bases; junction bases outside the gene matches: 10. The CDR3 loop is CASSPGGDSSTDTQYF. The CDR3 DNA follows: TGTGCCAGCAGCCCGGGTGGGGACAGTTCCACAGATACGCAGTATTTT.

The J gene is TRBJ2-1, the V gene TRBV5-4, with TRBD2 matching 13 bases. CDR3 length equals 15 residues. After removal of 4 bases from V and 6 bases from J, the junction contained 4 bases not matched to a gene. Germline-derived CDR1 and CDR2 are SGHNT and YYREEE (reference sequence). The CDR3 DNA sequence: TGTGCCAGCAGCCCCAGGACTAGCGGGGGCAATGAGCAGTTCTTC. Translated: CASSPRTSGGNEQFF.

The chain joins TRBV7-9 to TRBJ2-2; 8 positions agree with TRBD1. This CDR3 contains 17 residues. The germline V gene encodes CDR1 SEHNR and CDR2 FQNEAQ (reference sequence). The trim removed 6 bases at V and 6 bases at J, leaving 15 bases unmatched. The CDR3 sequence: CASSRHPGTGGAGELFF. In DNA, the CDR3 is TGTGCCAGCAGTCGTCACCCCGGGACAGGTGGGGCCGGGGAGCTGTTTTTT.

The sample holds a few counts of this clone. This chain uses TRBV7-3 with TRBJ2-1; 8 bases line up with TRBD2. After removal of 1 base from V and 6 bases from J, the junction contained 8 bases not matched to a gene. This CDR3 contains 16 residues. From germline, CDR1 is SGHTA and CDR2 FQGTGA. The chain's CDR3 is CASSLNRGGVINEQFF. The CDR3 DNA reads as TGTGCCAGCAGCTTAAACCGGGGGGGTGTAATCAATGAGCAGTTCTTC.

The chain couples TRBV5-6 to TRBJ2-5, with TRBD1 as a possible D gene (7 bases). With 3 bases removed from V and 2 bases from J, the gap between germline ends came to 17 bases. This CDR3 is built from 16 residues. Germline CDR1 reads SGHDT; CDR2 reads YYEEEE. CDR3 sequence reads: CASSSAGQGVQETQYF. DNA for the CDR3: TGTGCCAGCAGCTCGGCGGGGCAGGGGGTTCAAGAGACCCAGTACTTC.

V is TRBV6-1 and J is TRBJ1-2; D remains ambiguous. The CDR3 consists of 12 residues. Between the trimmed V and J ends, which lost 6 bases and 7 bases, there was a span of 12 bases. Germline CDR1 and CDR2: MNHNS and SASEGT. The CDR3 DNA follows: TGTGCCAGCAGCCTAGGAGGAGTTGGCTACACCTTC. Translation gives CASSLGGVGYTF.

The count of this clone is one. The genes are TRBV11-2 and TRBJ2-5; maybe TRBD2 (6 bases). Germline V lookup: CDR1 SGHAT, CDR2 FQNNGV. The CDR3 totals 15 residues. V shed 4 bases and J shed 4 bases, with 16 bases lying between them. CDR3 nucleotides: TGTGCCAGCAGCTCCTCGGGAGCGCCATCAGAGACCCAGTACTTC. It specifies CASSSSGAPSETQYF.

V and J are TRBV7-9 and TRBJ1-4; tentative D call: TRBD1 (5 bases). The CDR3 has 16 residues. Trimming took off 1 base at V and 0 bases at J, with 9 bases between the two ends. Germline V gene data show CDR1 as SEHNR and CDR2 as FQNEAQ (reference sequence). CDR3 nucleotide sequence: TGTGCCAGCAGCTTAGGCGGGGGAGCAACTAATGAAAAACTGTTTTTT. Protein: CASSLGGGATNEKLFF.

The gene calls are TRBV9 and TRBJ2-1; TRBD2 matches at 7 bases. This CDR3 comprises 15 residues. Trimming removed 0 bases from V and 4 bases from J; junction bases left unmatched: 4. Germline CDR1 reads SGDLS; CDR2 reads YYNGEE. The CDR3 DNA reads as TGTGCCAGCAGCGTAGTAGCGGGCAATTACAATGAGCAGTTCTTC. It yields the protein CASSVVAGNYNEQFF. The entire variable domain, with the rest obtained from reference TRBV9 and TRBJ2-1, is as follows: DSGVTQTPKHLITATGQRVTLRCSPRSGDLSVYWYQQSLDQGLQFLIQYYNGEERAKGNILERFSAQQFPDLHSELNLSSLELGDSALYFCASSVVAGNYNEQFFGPGTRLTVL.

This clone was counted once. The chain carries TRBV9 and TRBJ1-1; D is ambiguous. Looked up from germline, CDR1 is SGDLS and CDR2 is YYNGEE. V was trimmed by 2 bases and J by 1 base, leaving 12 bases between them. The CDR3 extends over 15 amino acids. The CDR3 sequence: CASSVGGLTNTEAFF. The CDR3 DNA reads as TGTGCCAGCAGCGTCGGCGGACTGACGAACACTGAAGCTTTCTTT.